A selection of T cell receptor beta chains follows, all from one sample in a study of blood T cell repertoires in COVID-19. The table came from immunoSEQ multiplex PCR; TCRdb's copy has only in-frame clones and leaves some out. The sample lists about 140,000 clones; approximately 82% were seen once. The specimen sequenced was peripheral blood. The source of these receptors is a human donor in a cohort sampled during active COVID-19. CDR3s include the opening cysteine and the closing phenylalanine or tryptophan. D genes are given only for firm matches. Clone size is shown for a subset of rows, as once, few, many or a class of expanded clone.

d_gene	v_gene	len	abundance	j_gene	CDR3nt	CDR3aa
NA	TRBV19	13	NA	TRBJ2-2	TGTGCCAGTAGTATAAATCATCAGGGGGAGCTGTTTTTT	CASSINHQGELFF
NA	TRBV6-5	15	NA	TRBJ2-3	TGTGCCAGTTCACAGGTTATCTTAGGCACAGATACGCAGTATTTT	CASSQVILGTDTQYF
NA	TRBV6-5	14	NA	TRBJ1-2	TGTGCCAGCAGTACAGGGTTCCCCAACTATGGCTACACCTTC	CASSTGFPNYGYTF
TRBD1	TRBV7-9	14	NA	TRBJ2-5	TGTGCCAGCAGCCCAGGGACAGGGTACGAGACCCAGTACTTC	CASSPGTGYETQYF
TRBD2	TRBV6-6	15	NA	TRBJ2-1	TGTGCCAGCAGTTACGCCCCTAGCGGGAGAGGGGAGCAGTTCTTC	CASSYAPSGRGEQFF
TRBD1	TRBV6-2/TRBV6-3	16	once	TRBJ1-2	TGTGCCAGCAGTAACACCCCCTCAGGGGGCTCGGGCGGCTACACCTTC	CASSNTPSGGSGGYTF
NA	TRBV4-1	18	NA	TRBJ2-1	TGCGCCAGCAGCCAAGATCGAGGGGGGGGCCGGGGCTACAATGAGCAGTTCTTC	CASSQDRGGGRGYNEQFF
NA	TRBV6-2/TRBV6-3	15	few	TRBJ1-2	TGTGCCAGCAGTCCCGGGGGATCCCCCTTCGTTGGCTACACCTTC	CASSPGGSPFVGYTF
NA	TRBV6-5	14	NA	TRBJ1-1	TGTGCCAGCAGTTCAAACAGGGATGGGACTGAAGCTTTCTTT	CASSSNRDGTEAFF
TRBD2	TRBV28	15	NA	TRBJ2-2	TGTGCCAGCAGTACCGGGACTAGCGGCACCGGGGAGCTGTTTTTT	CASSTGTSGTGELFF
NA	TRBV19	14	few	TRBJ1-1	TGTGCCAGTAGTATAGATGCGAGGAACACTGAAGCTTTCTTT	CASSIDARNTEAFF
NA	TRBV5-5	11	NA	TRBJ1-1	TGTGCCAGCAGCTTGGCCAGGGAAGCTTTCTTT	CASSLAREAFF
TRBD1	TRBV7-7	16	NA	TRBJ2-2	TGTGCTAGCAGCTTTTCCGGGACAGGACACACCGGGGAGCTGTTTTTT	CASSFSGTGHTGELFF
TRBD2	TRBV6-2/TRBV6-3	16	few	TRBJ2-2	TGTGCCAGCAGTTACAGTCCTAGCGGGATATCCGGGGAGCTGTTTTTT	CASSYSPSGISGELFF
NA	TRBV19	13	medium-sized	TRBJ1-1	TGTGCCAGTTCGAAAACCCGGTTTGCGGGGGCTTTCTTT	CASSKTRFAGAFF
NA	TRBV18	14	NA	TRBJ1-3	TGTGCCAGCTCACCATCAGGCTCTGGAAACACCATATATTTT	CASSPSGSGNTIYF
NA	TRBV12-3/TRBV12-4	13	NA	TRBJ1-1	TGTGCCAGCAGTTTCGGGGAAAACACTGAAGCTTTCTTT	CASSFGENTEAFF
NA	TRBV7-2	15	NA	TRBJ1-3	TGTGCCAGCAGCTTAGGACTCACCTCTGGAAACACCATATATTTT	CASSLGLTSGNTIYF
TRBD1	TRBV13	17	NA	TRBJ1-6	TGTGCCAGCAGCTTGGACCCCGGACAGGGCTATAATTCACCCCTCCACTTT	CASSLDPGQGYNSPLHF
NA	TRBV2	13	once	TRBJ2-2	TGTGCCAGCAGTCCCACTAGTTTCGGGGAGCTGTTTTTT	CASSPTSFGELFF
TRBD2	TRBV5-8	13	once	TRBJ2-1	TGTGCCAGCAGCTTGGAGCGACTAGCGGCGAAGTTCTTC	CASSLERLAAKFF
TRBD2	TRBV18	14	NA	TRBJ2-7	TGTGCCAGCTCAACGAGCGGACTAGCGATGGAGCAGTACTTC	CASSTSGLAMEQYF
TRBD1	TRBV5-1	16	NA	TRBJ2-2	TGCGCCAGCAGCCCCTCGGGACAGCAGAACACCGGGGAGCTGTTTTTT	CASSPSGQQNTGELFF
NA	TRBV11-3	14	few	TRBJ2-6	TGTGCCAGCAGCCTGTCGGCTGGGGCCAACGTCCTGACTTTC	CASSLSAGANVLTF
TRBD2	TRBV5-5	14	NA	TRBJ2-1	TGTGCCAGCAGCCCCGAGACTAGCGTCGGAAAGTCGGTCTTC	CASSPETSVGKSVF
TRBD2	TRBV5-3	14	NA	TRBJ2-1	TGTGCCAGAAGCCCGGGACTAGCGATTAATGAGCAGTTCTTC	CARSPGLAINEQFF
NA	TRBV7-9	12	NA	TRBJ2-3	TGTGCCAGCAGCTTACCCGCAGATACGCAGTATTTT	CASSLPADTQYF
NA	TRBV5-8	16	NA	TRBJ1-1	TGTGCCAGCAGCTTCAGGCCGGGCTTAGGGAGGACTGAAGCTTTCTTT	CASSFRPGLGRTEAFF
NA	TRBV27	14	few	TRBJ2-7	TGTGCCAGCAGTTTATGGCAGCAGGGGTACGAGCAGTACTTC	CASSLWQQGYEQYF
TRBD1	TRBV7-2	13	NA	TRBJ2-1	TGTGCCAGCAGCACCGGACAGGGCAATGAGCAGTTCTTC	CASSTGQGNEQFF
NA	TRBV9	14	NA	TRBJ1-3	TGTGCCAGCAGCCTCCTCGGCTCTGGAAACACCATATATTTT	CASSLLGSGNTIYF
TRBD1	TRBV5-1	13	NA	TRBJ2-7	TGCGCCAGCAGCATAACAGGGGGCTACGAGCAGTACTTC	CASSITGGYEQYF
TRBD1	TRBV6-6	14	NA	TRBJ1-1	TGTGCCAGCAAATCCCCAGGGGGCCACACTGAAGCTTTCTTT	CASKSPGGHTEAFF
NA	TRBV10-3	15	NA	TRBJ1-1	TGTGCCATCAGTGATAGGGGGGGGACGAACACTGAAGCTTTCTTT	CAISDRGGTNTEAFF
NA	TRBV27	17	NA	TRBJ2-5	TGTGCCAGCAGAGGGTCCCGCAGCGGAGCAATACAAGAGACCCAGTACTTC	CASRGSRSGAIQETQYF
NA	TRBV18	11	NA	TRBJ2-1	TGTGCCAGCTCACGGGGGGATGAGCAGTTCTTC	CASSRGDEQFF
NA	TRBV19	16	NA	TRBJ2-2	TGTGCCAGTAGTTCAACCGGATCCAGGAAAACCGGGGAGCTGTTTTTT	CASSSTGSRKTGELFF
NA	TRBV28	15	NA	TRBJ1-3	TGTGCCAGCAGTTTATCCCGGGGAATGGGAAACACCATATATTTT	CASSLSRGMGNTIYF
NA	TRBV25-1	13	NA	TRBJ2-3	TGTGCCAGCAGTCAAACAGACACAGATACGCAGTATTTT	CASSQTDTDTQYF
NA	TRBV11-2	15	NA	TRBJ2-1	TGTGCCAGCAGCGTCCCTATGAGCTCCTACAATGAGCAGTTCTTC	CASSVPMSSYNEQFF
TRBD2	TRBV28	19	NA	TRBJ2-6	TGTGCCAGCAGTCCTCTACTAGCGGGAGAGTTCTCTGGGGCCAACGTCCTGACTTTC	CASSPLLAGEFSGANVLTF
TRBD1	TRBV12-5	14	once	TRBJ1-1	TGTGCTAGTGGTTTACCCGGACAGGGTCCCTCAGCTTTCTTT	CASGLPGQGPSAFF
TRBD1	TRBV25-1	15	NA	TRBJ2-7	TGTGCCAGCAGTGCCTTGGGGACAGGGAAGGGCGAGCAGTACTTC	CASSALGTGKGEQYF
TRBD1	TRBV12-3/TRBV12-4	12	NA	TRBJ1-1	TGTGCCAGCAGCAGACAGGGGAGAGAAGCTTTCTTT	CASSRQGREAFF
NA	TRBV9	14	NA	TRBJ2-3	TGTGCCAGCAGCTACGACAGAGGCACAGATACGCAGTATTTT	CASSYDRGTDTQYF